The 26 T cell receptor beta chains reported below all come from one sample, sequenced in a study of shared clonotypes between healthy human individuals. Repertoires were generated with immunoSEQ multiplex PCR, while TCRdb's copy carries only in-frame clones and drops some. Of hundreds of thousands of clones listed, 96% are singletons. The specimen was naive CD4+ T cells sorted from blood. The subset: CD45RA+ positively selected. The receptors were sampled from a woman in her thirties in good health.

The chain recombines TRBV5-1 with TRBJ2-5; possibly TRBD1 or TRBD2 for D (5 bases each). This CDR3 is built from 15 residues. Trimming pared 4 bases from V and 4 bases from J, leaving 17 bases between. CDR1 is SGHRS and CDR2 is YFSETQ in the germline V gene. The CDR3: CASSGGPGARETQYF. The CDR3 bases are TGCGCCAGCAGCGGGGGACCCGGGGCCAGAGAGACCCAGTACTTC.

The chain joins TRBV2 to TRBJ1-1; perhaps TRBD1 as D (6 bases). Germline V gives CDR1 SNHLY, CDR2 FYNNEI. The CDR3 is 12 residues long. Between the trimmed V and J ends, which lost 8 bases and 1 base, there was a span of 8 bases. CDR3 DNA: TGTGCCAGCCAGGGGCCGAACACTGAAGCTTTCTTT. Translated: CASQGPNTEAFF.

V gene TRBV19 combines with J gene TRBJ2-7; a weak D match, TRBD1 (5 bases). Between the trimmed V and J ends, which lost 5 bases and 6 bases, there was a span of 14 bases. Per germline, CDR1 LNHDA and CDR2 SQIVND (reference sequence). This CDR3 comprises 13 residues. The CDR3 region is CASSQGTTSEQYF. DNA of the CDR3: TGTGCCAGTAGTCAGGGAACCACCTCCGAGCAGTACTTC.

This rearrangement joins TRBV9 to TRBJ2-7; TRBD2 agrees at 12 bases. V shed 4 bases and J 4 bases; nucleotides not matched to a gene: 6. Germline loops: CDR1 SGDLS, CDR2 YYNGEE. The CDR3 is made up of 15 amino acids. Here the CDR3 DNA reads TGTGCCAGCAGCCTCGGACTAGCGGGGACATACGAGCAGTACTTC. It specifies CASSLGLAGTYEQYF.

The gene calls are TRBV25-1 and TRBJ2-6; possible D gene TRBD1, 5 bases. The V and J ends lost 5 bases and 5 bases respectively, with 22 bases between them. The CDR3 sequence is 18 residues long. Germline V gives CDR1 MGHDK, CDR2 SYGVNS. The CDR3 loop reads CASSTRQTGQSRANVLTF. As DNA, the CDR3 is TGTGCCAGCAGTACACGTCAAACTGGACAAAGTCGGGCCAACGTCCTGACTTTC.

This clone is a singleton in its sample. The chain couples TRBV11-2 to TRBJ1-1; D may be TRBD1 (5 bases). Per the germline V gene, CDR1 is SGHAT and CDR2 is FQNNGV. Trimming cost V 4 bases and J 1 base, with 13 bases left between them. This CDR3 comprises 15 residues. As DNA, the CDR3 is TGTGCCAGCAGCTCCACAGGCGCAAAGAACACTGAAGCTTTCTTT. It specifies CASSSTGAKNTEAFF. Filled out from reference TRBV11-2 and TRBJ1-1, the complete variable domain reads EAGVAQSPRYKIIEKRQSVAFWCNPISGHATLYWYQQILGQGPKLLIQFQNNGVVDDSQLPKDRFSAERLKGVDSTLKIQPAKLEDSAVYLCASSSTGAKNTEAFFGQGTRLTVV.

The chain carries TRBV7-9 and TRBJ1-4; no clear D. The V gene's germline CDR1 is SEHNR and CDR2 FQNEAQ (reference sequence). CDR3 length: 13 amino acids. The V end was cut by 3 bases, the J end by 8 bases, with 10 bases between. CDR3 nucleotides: TGTGCCAGCAGCTTTAATACTGGGGAAAAACTGTTTTTT. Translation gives CASSFNTGEKLFF.

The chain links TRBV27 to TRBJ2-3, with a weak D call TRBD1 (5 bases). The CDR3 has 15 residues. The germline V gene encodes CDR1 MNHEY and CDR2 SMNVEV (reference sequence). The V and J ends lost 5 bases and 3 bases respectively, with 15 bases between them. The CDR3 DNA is TGTGCCAGCAGTCATCGACAGTTACCAACAGATACGCAGTATTTT. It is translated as CASSHRQLPTDTQYF.

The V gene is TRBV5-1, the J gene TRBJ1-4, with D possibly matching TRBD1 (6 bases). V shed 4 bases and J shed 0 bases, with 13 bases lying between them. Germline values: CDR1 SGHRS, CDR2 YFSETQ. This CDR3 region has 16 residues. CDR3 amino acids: CASSKRTAATNEKLFF. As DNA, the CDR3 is TGCGCCAGCAGCAAACGGACAGCCGCAACTAATGAAAAACTGTTTTTT.

The CDR3 nucleotides are TGTGCCAGCAGTTTATCCTCCCGGGACCCCCTGGGAGCTTTCTTT. It is translated as CASSLSSRDPLGAFF. This chain links TRBV28 with TRBJ1-1, with D perhaps TRBD1 (5 bases). Germline CDR1 and CDR2: MDHEN and SYDVKM. This CDR3 contains 15 residues. V lost 1 base to trimming and J lost 10 bases, with 19 bases between them.

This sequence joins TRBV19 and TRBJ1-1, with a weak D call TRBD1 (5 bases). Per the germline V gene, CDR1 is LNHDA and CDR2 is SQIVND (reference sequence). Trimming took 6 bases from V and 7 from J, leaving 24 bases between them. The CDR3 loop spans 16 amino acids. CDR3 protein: CASRPGTTAYSGEAFF. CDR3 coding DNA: TGTGCCAGTAGACCAGGGACGACCGCATATAGTGGTGAAGCTTTCTTT.

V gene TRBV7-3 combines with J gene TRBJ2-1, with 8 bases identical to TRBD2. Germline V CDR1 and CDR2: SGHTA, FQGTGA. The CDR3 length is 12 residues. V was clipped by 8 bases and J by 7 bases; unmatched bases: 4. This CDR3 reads CASGAGGNEQFF. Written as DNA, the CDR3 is TGTGCCAGCGGGGCGGGAGGAAATGAGCAGTTCTTC.

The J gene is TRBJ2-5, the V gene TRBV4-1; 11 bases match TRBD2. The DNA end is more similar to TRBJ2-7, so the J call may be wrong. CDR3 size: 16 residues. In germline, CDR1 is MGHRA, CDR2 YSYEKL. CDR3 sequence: CASSSHPSGRTYEQYF. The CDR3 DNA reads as TGCGCCAGCAGCTCCCACCCTAGCGGGAGGACCTACGAGCAGTACTTC.

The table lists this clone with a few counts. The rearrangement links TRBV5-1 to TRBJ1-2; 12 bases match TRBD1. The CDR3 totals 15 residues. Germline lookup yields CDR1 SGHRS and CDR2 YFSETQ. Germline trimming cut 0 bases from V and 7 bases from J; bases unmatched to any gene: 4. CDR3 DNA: TGCGCCAGCAGCTTGGAGGGGACAGGGGGCGGTGGCTACACCTTC. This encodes CASSLEGTGGGGYTF.

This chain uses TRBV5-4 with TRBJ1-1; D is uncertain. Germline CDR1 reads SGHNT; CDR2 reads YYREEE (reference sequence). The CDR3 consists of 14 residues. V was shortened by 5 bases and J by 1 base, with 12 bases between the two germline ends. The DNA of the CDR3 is TGTGCCAGCAGATCAGACACTACGAACACTGAAGCTTTCTTT. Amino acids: CASRSDTTNTEAFF.

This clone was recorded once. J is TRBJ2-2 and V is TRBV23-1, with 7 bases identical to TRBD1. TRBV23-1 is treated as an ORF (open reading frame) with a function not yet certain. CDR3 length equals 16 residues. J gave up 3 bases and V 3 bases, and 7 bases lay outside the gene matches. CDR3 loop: CASSQTRDRDTGELFF. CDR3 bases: TGCGCCAGCAGTCAGACCCGGGACAGAGACACCGGGGAGCTGTTTTTT.

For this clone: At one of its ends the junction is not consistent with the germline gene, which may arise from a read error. Here the CDR3 reads CASSVVQLDSGEPFF. CDR3 nucleotides: TGTGCCAGCAGCGTAGTACAGTTGGACTCCGGTGAACCTTTCTTT. The J gene is TRBJ1-1, the V gene TRBV9; D gene unclear. This CDR3 is 15 amino acids long. Germline V gene data show CDR1 as SGDLS and CDR2 as YYNGEE.

The DNA for the CDR3 is TGTGCCAGCAGGACCCTAACAGGGGTAAAGCCCGGGGAGCTGTTTTTT. Translating it yields CASRTLTGVKPGELFF. The rearrangement uses TRBV27 and TRBJ2-2; 7 bases align to TRBD1. V was clipped by 6 bases and J by 6 bases; unmatched bases: 13. The germline gives CDR1 MNHEY, CDR2 SMNVEV (reference sequence). CDR3 length: 16 residues.

Here the CDR3 DNA reads TGTGCCAGCAGCTTTACACTAGCGGACCAAGAGACCCAGTACTTC. This codes for CASSFTLADQETQYF. The rearrangement links TRBV7-9 to TRBJ2-5; 8 nucleotides align to TRBD2. V gave up 3 bases and J gave up 0 bases; unmatched junction bases: 3. This CDR3 has 15 amino acids. Germline CDR1 and CDR2: SEHNR and FQNEAQ (reference sequence).

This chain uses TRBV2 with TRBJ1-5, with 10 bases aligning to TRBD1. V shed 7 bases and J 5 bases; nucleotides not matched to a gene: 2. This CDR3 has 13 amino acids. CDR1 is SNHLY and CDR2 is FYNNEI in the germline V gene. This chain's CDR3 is CASKGQGYQPQHF. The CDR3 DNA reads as TGTGCCAGCAAGGGACAGGGGTATCAGCCCCAGCATTTT. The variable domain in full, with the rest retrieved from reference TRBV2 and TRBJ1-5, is EPEVTQTPSHQVTQMGQEVILRCVPISNHLYFYWYRQILGQKVEFLVSFYNNEISEKSEIFDDQFSVERPDGSNFTLKIRSTKLEDSAMYFCASKGQGYQPQHFGDGTRLSIL.

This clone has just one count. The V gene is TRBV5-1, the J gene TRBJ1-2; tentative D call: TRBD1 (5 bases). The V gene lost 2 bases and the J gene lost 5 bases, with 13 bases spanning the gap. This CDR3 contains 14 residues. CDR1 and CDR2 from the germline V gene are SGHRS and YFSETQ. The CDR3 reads CASSFEPGPYGYTF. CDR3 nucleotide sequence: TGCGCCAGCAGCTTTGAGCCAGGGCCATATGGCTACACCTTC.

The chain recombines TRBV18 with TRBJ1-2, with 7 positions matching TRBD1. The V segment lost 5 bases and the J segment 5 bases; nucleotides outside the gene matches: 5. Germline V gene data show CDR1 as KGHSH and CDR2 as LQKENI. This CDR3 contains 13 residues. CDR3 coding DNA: TGTGCCAGCTCAGGAACAGGGGATTATGGCTACACCTTC. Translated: CASSGTGDYGYTF.

The CDR3 sequence is CASSLRNSGLAGGGDTQYF. As DNA, the CDR3 is TGTGCCAGCAGCTTAAGGAATTCGGGACTAGCGGGAGGGGGAGATACGCAGTATTTT. The genes are TRBV7-8 and TRBJ2-3, with 16 bases aligning to TRBD2. Germline V CDR1 and CDR2: SGHVS, FQNEAQ. CDR3 length equals 19 residues. With 2 bases clipped from V and 5 bases from J, the junction kept 10 bases outside the gene matches.

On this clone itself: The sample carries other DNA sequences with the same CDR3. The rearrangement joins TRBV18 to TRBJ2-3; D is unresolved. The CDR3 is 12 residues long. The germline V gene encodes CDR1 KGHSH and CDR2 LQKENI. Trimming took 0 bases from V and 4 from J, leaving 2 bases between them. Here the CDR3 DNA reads TGTGCCAGCTCACCACCATCAGATACGCAGTATTTT. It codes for CASSPPSDTQYF.

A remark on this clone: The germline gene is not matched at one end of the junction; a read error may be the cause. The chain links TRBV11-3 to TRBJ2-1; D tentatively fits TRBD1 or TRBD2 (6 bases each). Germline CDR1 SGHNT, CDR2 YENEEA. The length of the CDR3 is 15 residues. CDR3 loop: CASSLGGFGGVEQFF. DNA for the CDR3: TGTGCCAGCAGTTTAGGGGGATTCGGGGGAGTTGAGCAGTTCTTC.

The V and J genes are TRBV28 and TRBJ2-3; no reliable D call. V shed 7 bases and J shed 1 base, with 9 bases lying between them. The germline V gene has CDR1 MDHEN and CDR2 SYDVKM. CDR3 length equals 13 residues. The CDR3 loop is CASIGRGTDTQYF. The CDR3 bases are TGTGCCAGCATTGGTCGGGGCACAGATACGCAGTATTTT.